This TCR beta chain was sequenced in a study of T cell responses to AZD1222 COVID-19 vaccine. Study-level points and caveats: Mapped onto spike, vaccine-associated CD4 TCRs spanned it and were dominant at 160-218 and 743-854. Reports indicate that nearly half of spike-specific TCRs are directed at unmutated variant regions. Only six people who got AZD1222 tested seropositive at baseline. The donor cohort was predominantly white British with a female majority, and clonal diversity may have been underestimated.

As concerns this clone: What it binds is unknown.

Between the trimmed V and J ends, which lost 4 bases and 2 bases, there was a span of 18 bases. In germline, CDR1 is LGHDT, CDR2 YNNKEL (reference sequence). The length of the CDR3 is 16 residues. TCRdb keeps only in-frame clones here, not all; method: immunoSEQ multiplex PCR. The sample contains roughly 58,000 clones, around 85% of which appear only once. The source was peripheral blood, collected on day 0 of MenACWY control vaccination. The chain couples TRBV3-1 (or the pseudogene TRBV3-2) to TRBJ2-7, with D possibly matching TRBD1 (5 bases). The receptor was derived from an adult in good health. The CDR3 nucleotides are TGTGCCAGCAGCCCCCGGACAACAACTACAACCTACGAGCAGTACTTC. Translated, it gives CASSPRTTTTTYEQYF.